Below are 26 T cell receptor beta chains sequenced from a single sample in a study of cytomegalovirus exposure and HLA in healthy donors. Only in-frame clones appear in the TCRdb table, and some are missing; sequencing was by immunoSEQ multiplex PCR. The sample holds 200,000 to 250,000 clones, around 78% seen once. The sample comprised PBMCs. Every receptor here comes from a woman aged 18-30 years in good health and CMV-seronegative.

The V gene is TRBV7-8, the J gene TRBJ1-4; D gene ambiguous. The V gene lost 5 bases and the J gene lost 6 bases, with 7 bases spanning the gap. The CDR3 sequence is 12 residues long. Germline V gives CDR1 SGHVS, CDR2 FQNEAQ. This CDR3 is CASSPVYEKLFF. Written as DNA, the CDR3 is TGTGCCAGCAGCCCCGTTTATGAAAAACTGTTTTTT. The entire variable domain, with the rest obtained from reference TRBV7-8 and TRBJ1-4, is as follows: GAGVSQSPRYKVAKRGQDVALRCDPISGHVSLFWYQQALGQGPEFLTYFQNEAQLDKSGLPSDRFFAERPEGSVSTLKIQRTQQEDSAVYLCASSPVYEKLFFGSGTQLSVL.

This chain uses TRBV12-2 with TRBJ1-1; the DNA was not compared with TRBD1, the D call given in the table. TRBV12-2 represents a pseudogene. CDR3 length: 14 residues. CDR3 nucleotide sequence: TGTGCAAGTCGCTTAGACAGGAAGAACACTGAAGCTTTCTTT. Translated: CASRLDRKNTEAFF.

The chain has TRBV7-6 and TRBJ2-2; 8 nucleotides line up with TRBD2. J was trimmed by 5 bases and V by 1 base; bases with no gene match: 6. Germline loops: CDR1 SGHVS, CDR2 FNYEAQ. The CDR3 sequence is 16 residues long. CDR3 sequence (DNA): TGTGCCAGCAGCTTAGAGAGCGGGAGCTATACCGGGGAGCTGTTTTTT. Its protein is CASSLESGSYTGELFF. Full variable domain (outside the CDR3, taken from reference TRBV7-6 and TRBJ2-2): GAGVSQSPRYKVTKRGQDVALRCDPISGHVSLYWYRQALGQGPEFLTYFNYEAQQDKSGLPNDRFSAERPEGSISTLTIQRTEQRDSAMYRCASSLESGSYTGELFFGEGSRLTVL.

This rearrangement joins TRBV27 to TRBJ1-1; 8 bases align to TRBD1. The CDR3 length is 15 residues. In germline, CDR1 is MNHEY, CDR2 SMNVEV (reference sequence). J gave up 0 bases and V 5 bases, and 5 bases lay outside the gene matches. The CDR3 bases are TGTGCCAGCAGTCCTCGACAGGGGATGAACACTGAAGCTTTCTTT. It is translated as CASSPRQGMNTEAFF.

This clone has just a few counts. The gene calls are TRBV19 and TRBJ2-7, with TRBD1 matching over 7 bases. The CDR3 is made up of 14 amino acids. The ends lost 3 bases at V and 3 bases at J; junction bases unmatched: 5. The germline V gene has CDR1 LNHDA and CDR2 SQIVND (reference sequence). The CDR3 nucleotides read TGTGCCAGTAGTATGGGGCAGGGGGACTACGAGCAGTACTTC. This sequence encodes CASSMGQGDYEQYF.

This rearrangement joins TRBV5-6 to TRBJ1-3; 9 nucleotides line up with TRBD1. Germline CDR1 reads SGHDT; CDR2 reads YYEEEE. The CDR3 consists of 15 residues. The ends lost 4 bases at V and 4 bases at J; junction bases unmatched: 6. CDR3 amino acids: CASSRGTGTGNTIYF. The CDR3 DNA reads TGTGCCAGCAGCCGAGGGACAGGGACAGGAAACACCATATATTTT.

V is TRBV25-1 and J is TRBJ2-5, with 7 bases fitting TRBD2. The CDR3 totals 17 residues. The V and J ends lost 2 bases and 0 bases, in that order; junction bases with no gene match: 9. The germline V gene encodes CDR1 MGHDK and CDR2 SYGVNS. CDR3: CASSEGVLAAYQETQYF. The CDR3 DNA sequence: TGTGCCAGCAGTGAAGGGGTGCTAGCGGCGTACCAAGAGACCCAGTACTTC.

The chain links TRBV5-1 to TRBJ1-1; D not resolved. The CDR3 contains 14 residues. Per the germline V gene, CDR1 is SGHRS and CDR2 is YFSETQ. With 4 bases removed from V and 7 bases from J, the gap between germline ends came to 17 bases. CDR3 amino acids: CASSKQTPEGEAFF. CDR3 DNA: TGCGCCAGCAGCAAGCAAACACCGGAGGGTGAAGCTTTCTTT.

V is TRBV10-3 and J is TRBJ1-3; D gene uncertain. This CDR3 contains 14 residues. The germline gives CDR1 ENHRY, CDR2 SYGVKD. Trimming pared 3 bases from V and 0 bases from J, leaving 6 bases between. CDR3 in amino acids: CAISETASGNTIYF. Written as DNA, the CDR3 is TGTGCCATCAGTGAAACGGCCTCTGGAAACACCATATATTTT.

The chain is built from TRBV5-4 and TRBJ2-2; weak D call: TRBD2 (5 bases). Per germline, CDR1 SGHNT and CDR2 YYREEE (reference sequence). The CDR3 consists of 15 residues. V gave up 4 bases and J gave up 5 bases, with 15 bases separating them. For the CDR3, the DNA is TGTGCCAGCAGCCCGGCCGGGGTAGGGACCGGGGAGCTGTTTTTT. Residues: CASSPAGVGTGELFF.

V gene TRBV28 combines with J gene TRBJ1-1, with D possibly matching TRBD1 (5 bases). The germline gives CDR1 MDHEN, CDR2 SYDVKM. Trimming left V 4 bases short and J 10 bases short, with 16 bases between. The CDR3 loop spans 13 amino acids. The CDR3 bases are TGTGCCAGCAGTTCCCCAGGGCCCCTGGGAGCTTTCTTT. Translation gives CASSSPGPLGAFF. Filled out from reference TRBV28 and TRBJ1-1, the complete variable domain reads DVKVTQSSRYLVKRTGEKVFLECVQDMDHENMFWYRQDPGLGLRLIYFSYDVKMKEKGDIPEGYSVSREKKERFSLILESASTNQTSMYLCASSSPGPLGAFFGQGTRLTVV.

The J gene is TRBJ1-3, the V gene TRBV4-1, with D possibly TRBD1 on 6 matching bases. Between the trimmed V and J ends, which lost 5 bases and 0 bases, there was a span of 17 bases. CDR3 length: 17 amino acids. Germline lookup yields CDR1 MGHRA and CDR2 YSYEKL. The CDR3 loop is CASSKTGGLSSGNTIYF. CDR3 in DNA: TGCGCCAGCAGCAAGACAGGAGGACTGAGCTCTGGAAACACCATATATTTT.

This chain uses TRBV27 with TRBJ1-1; D unresolved. CDR1 is MNHEY, CDR2 SMNVEV, per germline (reference sequence). Trimming took 7 bases from V and 1 from J, leaving 7 bases between them. The CDR3 runs to 12 residues. The CDR3, as DNA: TGTGCCAGCACTGCAAAGAACACTGAAGCTTTCTTT. Protein sequence: CASTAKNTEAFF.

The rearrangement links TRBV27 to TRBJ2-2; TRBD1 matches at 7 bases. CDR3 size: 16 residues. Per germline, CDR1 MNHEY and CDR2 SMNVEV (reference sequence). The junction had 10 bases not matched to a gene; V was cut back by 4 bases and J by 5 bases. CDR3: CASSSAGQGVTGELFF. CDR3 nucleotide sequence: TGTGCCAGCAGTTCCGCTGGGCAGGGGGTAACCGGGGAGCTGTTTTTT.

The chain links TRBV28 to TRBJ2-3, with 7 nucleotides matching TRBD1. Germline CDR1 is MDHEN and CDR2 is SYDVKM. Trimming at V came to 5 bases and at J to 2 bases, leaving 7 bases not matched to a gene. The CDR3 loop spans 15 amino acids. The CDR3 is CASSPRTGFTDTQYF. The CDR3 DNA is TGTGCCAGCAGTCCGAGGACAGGTTTCACAGATACGCAGTATTTT.

This clone showed up just once. Other DNA sequences in the sample encode the same CDR3. The rearrangement uses TRBV28 and TRBJ1-1; D remains ambiguous. Germline values: CDR1 MDHEN, CDR2 SYDVKM. Trimming pared 4 bases from V and 3 bases from J, leaving 3 bases between. CDR3 size: 11 residues. This chain's CDR3 is CASSSDTEAFF. CDR3 bases: TGTGCCAGCAGTTCGGACACTGAAGCTTTCTTT.

This chain connects TRBV6-4 to TRBJ1-1, with 8 bases identical to TRBD1. The CDR3 is 12 amino acids. With 3 bases clipped from V and 8 bases from J, the junction kept 2 bases outside the gene matches. Germline-derived CDR1 and CDR2 are MRHNA and SNTAGT. The CDR3 bases are TGTGCCAGCAGTGAAGGACAGGGCGAAGCTTTCTTT. Amino acids: CASSEGQGEAFF.

The chain joins TRBV11-2 to TRBJ2-1, with 8 bases lining up with TRBD2. After removal of 5 bases from V and 2 bases from J, the junction contained 11 bases not matched to a gene. This CDR3 region has 17 residues. Germline V gene data show CDR1 as SGHAT and CDR2 as FQNNGV. DNA for the CDR3: TGTGCCAGCAGCCTATCCGCCCCAGCGGGAGCCTACAATGAGCAGTTCTTC. This encodes CASSLSAPAGAYNEQFF.

This clone was seen a single time. The CDR3 nucleotides are TGTGCCAGCAGCGCCTCTAGCGGACCTAAAGGTGGGGCCAACGTCCTGACTTTC. Translated, it gives CASSASSGPKGGANVLTF. V gene TRBV9 combines with J gene TRBJ2-6, with TRBD2 matching over 7 bases. The CDR3 spans 18 residues. J lost 3 bases, V lost 3 bases, and 12 bases had no gene match. Germline assignment: CDR1 SGDLS and CDR2 YYNGEE.

The V call is TRBV2, the J call TRBJ2-3, with a possible D match to TRBD2 (7 bases). Germline V lookup: CDR1 SNHLY, CDR2 FYNNEI. This CDR3 region has 15 residues. Trimming pared 7 bases from V and 6 bases from J, leaving 20 bases between. CDR3: CASTQGGGAMDTQYF. CDR3 nucleotides: TGTGCCAGCACCCAGGGAGGGGGGGCGATGGATACGCAGTATTTT.

V usage is TRBV7-2 and J usage is TRBJ2-1, with D perhaps TRBD1 (7 bases). There are 16 residues in the CDR3. CDR1 and CDR2 (germline): SGHTA, FQGNSA. The V end was cut by 2 bases, the J end by 6 bases, with 17 bases between. CDR3 in amino acids: CASSLRRDSAGNEQFF. The DNA for the CDR3 is TGTGCCAGCAGCTTAAGGCGGGACAGTGCCGGCAATGAGCAGTTCTTC.

This clone was observed a handful of times. The gene calls are TRBV5-1 and TRBJ1-1, with D tentatively TRBD1 (6 bases). Trimming pared 5 bases from V and 3 bases from J, leaving 17 bases between. The CDR3 has 15 amino acids. Germline V CDR1 and CDR2: SGHRS, YFSETQ. The CDR3 loop reads CASRGITGSYTEAFF. CDR3 bases: TGCGCCAGCAGGGGAATAACAGGGTCTTACACTGAAGCTTTCTTT. Drawing the rest from reference TRBV5-1 and TRBJ1-1, the complete variable domain is KAGVTQTPRYLIKTRGQQVTLSCSPISGHRSVSWYQQTPGQGLQFLFEYFSETQRNKGNFPGRFSGRQFSNSRSEMNVSTLELGDSALYLCASRGITGSYTEAFFGQGTRLTVV.

This clone came up once. The chain has TRBV4-1 and TRBJ2-7; D might be TRBD1 or TRBD2, each matching 5 bases. V was clipped by 4 bases and J by 6 bases, with 16 bases between them. The CDR3 is 14 amino acids. Germline assignment: CDR1 MGHRA and CDR2 YSYEKL. CDR3 in amino acids: CASSPSGTQPEQYF. The CDR3 DNA reads as TGCGCCAGCAGCCCCTCCGGGACGCAACCCGAGCAGTACTTC.

The rearrangement links TRBV6-1 to TRBJ1-6; possibly TRBD1 for D (6 bases). Trimming removed 2 bases from V and 4 bases from J, with 18 bases in between. Germline assignment: CDR1 MNHNS and CDR2 SASEGT. This CDR3 is built from 18 residues. CDR3 nucleotide sequence: TGTGCCAGCAGTGAACCCCGTCCCGGGACATCATATAATTCACCCCTCCACTTT. It codes for CASSEPRPGTSYNSPLHF.

This sequence joins TRBV9 and TRBJ1-4; no definite D call. Germline-derived CDR1 and CDR2 are SGDLS and YYNGEE. V was cut by 3 bases and J by 5 bases, with 8 bases left in between. This CDR3 contains 13 residues. The CDR3: CASSGGVNEKLFF. DNA for the CDR3: TGTGCCAGCAGCGGCGGAGTAAATGAAAAACTGTTTTTT. The full variable domain, rest sourced from reference TRBV9 and TRBJ1-4, is DSGVTQTPKHLITATGQRVTLRCSPRSGDLSVYWYQQSLDQGLQFLIQYYNGEERAKGNILERFSAQQFPDLHSELNLSSLELGDSALYFCASSGGVNEKLFFGSGTQLSVL.

The genes are TRBV5-6 and TRBJ1-2; TRBD1 agrees at 8 bases. Germline assignment: CDR1 SGHDT and CDR2 YYEEEE. The CDR3 contains 13 residues. The V segment lost 2 bases and the J segment 4 bases; nucleotides outside the gene matches: 1. CDR3 sequence reads: CASSFQGAYGYTF. For the CDR3, the DNA is TGTGCCAGCAGCTTCCAGGGGGCCTATGGCTACACCTTC.